The count of the clone carrying this T cell receptor beta chain is one. Use of 60 Vbeta and 13 Jbeta primers characterized the PCR. Data came from immunoSEQ multiplex PCR; TCRdb stores just in-frame clones and leaves some out. The table includes under 200,000 clones, approximately 86% detected once. The entry originates in a study of cytomegalovirus exposure and HLA in healthy donors. In the study overall: In an earlier analysis, almost 120 million unique TCR beta sequences were found from 150 million to 200 million T cells.

CDR1 and CDR2 from the germline V gene are SGHAT and FQNNGV. The CDR3 spans 15 residues. Trimming shortened V by 5 bases and J by 2 bases, and 16 bases separated the two germline ends. Healthy bone marrow donors formed the donor group. The sample consisted of PBMCs. This clonotype originated in a woman in her 30s in good health and CMV-seronegative. The J gene is TRBJ2-7, the V gene TRBV11-2; D is possibly TRBD2 (6 bases). The CDR3 region is CASSPYPGLTYEQYF. The CDR3 coding sequence is TGTGCCAGCAGCCCCTACCCGGGACTTACCTACGAGCAGTACTTC.